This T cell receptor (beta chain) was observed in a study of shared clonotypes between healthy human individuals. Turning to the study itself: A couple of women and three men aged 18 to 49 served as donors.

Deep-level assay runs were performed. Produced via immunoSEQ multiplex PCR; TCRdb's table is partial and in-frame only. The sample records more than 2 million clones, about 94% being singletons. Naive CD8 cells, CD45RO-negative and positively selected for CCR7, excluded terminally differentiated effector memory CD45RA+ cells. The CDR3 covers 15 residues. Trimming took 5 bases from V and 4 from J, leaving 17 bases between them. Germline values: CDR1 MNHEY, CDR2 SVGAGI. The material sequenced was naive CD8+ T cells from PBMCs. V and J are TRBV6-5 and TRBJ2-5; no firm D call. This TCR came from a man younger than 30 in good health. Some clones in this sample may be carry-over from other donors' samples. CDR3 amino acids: CASSTVALRGETQYF. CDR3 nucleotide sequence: TGTGCCAGCAGTACCGTTGCGCTCCGCGGAGAGACCCAGTACTTC.